The present T cell receptor beta chain was sequenced within a study of control samples from healthy donors and cancer patients. TCRdb's table, derived via immunoSEQ multiplex PCR, lists solely in-frame clones and lacks some. The sample has more than 25,000 clones, 70% to 90% seen once. The germline CDR1 and CDR2 sequences are MNHEY and SVGAGI. The CDR3 is made up of 14 amino acids. V lost 8 bases and J lost 1, with 12 bases in between. The source material was formalin-fixed, paraffin-embedded tissue. The receptor's source is a female donor with melanoma. This chain connects TRBV6-5 to TRBJ1-5, with D unclear. CDR3 region: CASRSGSSNQPQHF. The CDR3 nucleotides read TGTGCCAGCCGATCCGGGTCGAGCAATCAGCCCCAGCATTTT.